The rows below give T cell receptor beta chains drawn from one sample of a study of T cell repertoires in cytomegalovirus infection. These receptors' targets are unknown. MiXCR, applied by TCRdb to the reads, yields one record per CDR3 protein. The sample holds some 480,000 distinct CDR3 sequences, 25% to 35% seen once. This specimen was cultured PBMCs, taken from culture after CMV antigen stimulation. The receptors derive from a human donor in good health (CMV status not recorded). Some clones in this sample may be carry-over from other donors' samples. Both conserved end residues are part of each CDR3. The order of the fields is D gene, clone size, CDR3 length, J gene, V gene, CDR3 DNA, CDR3 protein. A D gene is named only where the DNA matches it firmly. Clone size appears in some rows only: once, few, many, or a class for an expanded clone.

d_call: TRBD2; clone_size: many; cdr3_length: 15; j_call: TRBJ2-3; v_call: TRBV7-2; cdr3_nt: TGTGCCAGCAGAGCTGGACTAGCCGGCTGGGATACGCAGTATTTT; cdr3_aa: CASRAGLAGWDTQYF
d_call: TRBD2; clone_size: few; cdr3_length: 16; j_call: TRBJ2-2; v_call: TRBV7-8; cdr3_nt: TGTGCCAGCAGGGTGGACGGACTAGCGTGGACCGGGGAGCTGTTTTTT; cdr3_aa: CASRVDGLAWTGELFF
d_call: .; clone_size: .; cdr3_length: 14; j_call: TRBJ2-3; v_call: TRBV12-3/TRBV12-4; cdr3_nt: TGTGCCAGCAGCTTCCACCAGGGCACAGATACGCAGTATTTT; cdr3_aa: CASSFHQGTDTQYF
d_call: .; clone_size: .; cdr3_length: 15; j_call: TRBJ2-1; v_call: TRBV5-6; cdr3_nt: TGTGCCAGCAGCTTGGAGATCGGGATGGACAATGAGCAGTTCTTC; cdr3_aa: CASSLEIGMDNEQFF
d_call: TRBD2; clone_size: .; cdr3_length: 16; j_call: TRBJ2-2; v_call: TRBV28; cdr3_nt: TGTGCCAGCAGTCTACGACTAGCGGGAGAAGGCGGGGAGCTGTTTTTT; cdr3_aa: CASSLRLAGEGGELFF
d_call: TRBD1; clone_size: few; cdr3_length: 16; j_call: TRBJ2-2; v_call: TRBV7-2; cdr3_nt: TGTGCCAGCAGCGTTCGACAGGGGGCGAACACCGGGGAGCTGTTTTTT; cdr3_aa: CASSVRQGANTGELFF
d_call: .; clone_size: .; cdr3_length: 15; j_call: TRBJ1-2; v_call: TRBV4-3; cdr3_nt: TGCGCCAGCAGCCAAGATGGAGAGGGTCGCCGAGGCTACACCTTC; cdr3_aa: CASSQDGEGRRGYTF
d_call: .; clone_size: once; cdr3_length: 16; j_call: TRBJ1-1; v_call: TRBV6-8; cdr3_nt: TGTGCCAGCAGTCCTGACCCGGGGGTCATGAACACTGAAGCTTTCTTT; cdr3_aa: CASSPDPGVMNTEAFF
d_call: .; clone_size: few; cdr3_length: 15; j_call: TRBJ1-3; v_call: TRBV7-2; cdr3_nt: TGTGCCAGCAGCTTAAAACCCTCCTCTGGAAACACCATATATTTT; cdr3_aa: CASSLKPSSGNTIYF
d_call: .; clone_size: .; cdr3_length: 17; j_call: TRBJ2-1; v_call: TRBV25-1; cdr3_nt: TGTGCCAGCAGTGAGATAAGGACGCGAGGACCTTCTAATGAGCAGTTCTTC; cdr3_aa: CASSEIRTRGPSNEQFF
d_call: TRBD1; clone_size: .; cdr3_length: 17; j_call: TRBJ2-2; v_call: TRBV19; cdr3_nt: TGTGCCAGTAGTATAGCCCGGGACAGGGAAGACACCGGGGAGCTGTTTTTT; cdr3_aa: CASSIARDREDTGELFF
d_call: .; clone_size: .; cdr3_length: 14; j_call: TRBJ1-2; v_call: TRBV19; cdr3_nt: TGTGCCAGTACCGACATCGACCCTAACTATGGCTACACCTTC; cdr3_aa: CASTDIDPNYGYTF
d_call: .; clone_size: many; cdr3_length: 12; j_call: TRBJ1-6; v_call: TRBV6-1; cdr3_nt: TGTGCCAGCACCCGAAGAGCGGGACCCCTCCACTTT; cdr3_aa: CASTRRAGPLHF
d_call: .; clone_size: .; cdr3_length: 14; j_call: TRBJ2-7; v_call: TRBV11-2; cdr3_nt: TGTGCCAGCAGCCCACAGGGAGGATCCGACGAGCAGTACTTC; cdr3_aa: CASSPQGGSDEQYF
d_call: TRBD1; clone_size: .; cdr3_length: 14; j_call: TRBJ2-3; v_call: TRBV19; cdr3_nt: TGTGCCAGTAGTTCGCGACAGGGTGCAGATACGCAGTATTTT; cdr3_aa: CASSSRQGADTQYF
d_call: TRBD1; clone_size: .; cdr3_length: 18; j_call: TRBJ1-1; v_call: TRBV7-2; cdr3_nt: TGTGCCAGCAGCCGAGAGGGACAGCTCCAAATGGGGAACACTGAAGCTTTCTTT; cdr3_aa: CASSREGQLQMGNTEAFF
d_call: .; clone_size: .; cdr3_length: 14; j_call: TRBJ1-5; v_call: TRBV12-3/TRBV12-4; cdr3_nt: TGTGCCAGCACCCCAGGCACTAGCAATCAGCCCCAGCATTTT; cdr3_aa: CASTPGTSNQPQHF
d_call: .; clone_size: .; cdr3_length: 12; j_call: TRBJ1-2; v_call: TRBV11-2; cdr3_nt: TGTGCCAGCAGCTCTGAGGGGTATGGCTACACCTTC; cdr3_aa: CASSSEGYGYTF
d_call: TRBD2; clone_size: .; cdr3_length: 14; j_call: TRBJ2-7; v_call: TRBV7-2; cdr3_nt: TGTGCCAGCAGCTTCGGGAGGTCCCTCTACGAGCAGTACTTC; cdr3_aa: CASSFGRSLYEQYF
d_call: .; clone_size: once; cdr3_length: 16; j_call: TRBJ2-3; v_call: TRBV11-2; cdr3_nt: TGTGCCAGCACCCCCAGGGCCGACGTTTTCACAGATACGCAGTATTTT; cdr3_aa: CASTPRADVFTDTQYF
d_call: .; clone_size: few; cdr3_length: 14; j_call: TRBJ2-6; v_call: TRBV12-3/TRBV12-4; cdr3_nt: TGTGCCAGCAGTTTTGCGGCGGGGGCCAACGTCCTGACTTTC; cdr3_aa: CASSFAAGANVLTF
d_call: .; clone_size: many; cdr3_length: 11; j_call: TRBJ1-1; v_call: TRBV7-2; cdr3_nt: TGTGCCAGCAGCTTAGCCCGAGAAGCTTTCTTT; cdr3_aa: CASSLAREAFF
d_call: .; clone_size: .; cdr3_length: 14; j_call: TRBJ2-2; v_call: TRBV7-4; cdr3_nt: TGTGCCAGCTACGACAGAGCGAACACCGGGGAGCTGTTTTTT; cdr3_aa: CASYDRANTGELFF
d_call: TRBD1; clone_size: few; cdr3_length: 15; j_call: TRBJ2-7; v_call: TRBV6-1; cdr3_nt: TGTGCCAGCAGTGAAGTGGGGACAGCCCCCTACGAGCAGTACTTC; cdr3_aa: CASSEVGTAPYEQYF
d_call: TRBD1; clone_size: few; cdr3_length: 15; j_call: TRBJ2-3; v_call: TRBV7-6; cdr3_nt: TGTGCCAGCAGCCCCGGGACAGCCTACACAGATACGCAGTATTTT; cdr3_aa: CASSPGTAYTDTQYF
d_call: TRBD1; clone_size: many; cdr3_length: 16; j_call: TRBJ2-7; v_call: TRBV9; cdr3_nt: TGTGCCAGCAGCGTTCAACCAGGGGGAGACGTCGGAGAGCAGTACTTC; cdr3_aa: CASSVQPGGDVGEQYF
d_call: TRBD2; clone_size: many; cdr3_length: 15; j_call: TRBJ2-1; v_call: TRBV29-1; cdr3_nt: TGCAGCGTTGAAGAACCGGGACTAGCGAGATATGAGCAGTTCTTC; cdr3_aa: CSVEEPGLARYEQFF
d_call: .; clone_size: .; cdr3_length: 14; j_call: TRBJ1-1; v_call: TRBV7-8; cdr3_nt: TGTGCCAGCAGTTCAGGGGTCCAGAACACTGAAGCTTTCTTT; cdr3_aa: CASSSGVQNTEAFF
d_call: TRBD1; clone_size: .; cdr3_length: 14; j_call: TRBJ1-1; v_call: TRBV19; cdr3_nt: TGTGCCAGTAGTATGGACAGGGAGGTCACTGAAGCTTTCTTT; cdr3_aa: CASSMDREVTEAFF
d_call: .; clone_size: .; cdr3_length: 14; j_call: TRBJ2-1; v_call: TRBV15; cdr3_nt: TGTGCCACCACCGGGACTGCTCTCGGGGGTGAGCAGTTCTTC; cdr3_aa: CATTGTALGGEQFF
d_call: .; clone_size: .; cdr3_length: 16; j_call: TRBJ2-1; v_call: TRBV11-3; cdr3_nt: TGTGCCAGCAGCCCAGGGCCGATGTTGACCTACAATGAGCAGTTCTTC; cdr3_aa: CASSPGPMLTYNEQFF
d_call: TRBD1; clone_size: .; cdr3_length: 16; j_call: TRBJ2-2; v_call: TRBV19; cdr3_nt: TGTGCCAGTCTTCTTGGGGGGACAGGGGGCACCGGGGAGCTGTTTTTT; cdr3_aa: CASLLGGTGGTGELFF
d_call: TRBD2; clone_size: few; cdr3_length: 18; j_call: TRBJ2-3; v_call: TRBV28; cdr3_nt: TGTGCCAGCAGTCCTTCAATTCTGACTAGCGGGAGGACAGATACGCAGTATTTT; cdr3_aa: CASSPSILTSGRTDTQYF
d_call: .; clone_size: few; cdr3_length: 13; j_call: TRBJ2-1; v_call: TRBV11-2; cdr3_nt: TGTGCCAGCAGCTTTGCCAGGAGAGGTGAGCAGTTCTTC; cdr3_aa: CASSFARRGEQFF
d_call: .; clone_size: .; cdr3_length: 15; j_call: TRBJ1-5; v_call: TRBV7-8; cdr3_nt: TGTGCCAGCAGCTTAGCGGCAGGCACTAATCAGCCCCAGCATTTT; cdr3_aa: CASSLAAGTNQPQHF
d_call: .; clone_size: .; cdr3_length: 14; j_call: TRBJ1-2; v_call: TRBV4-1; cdr3_nt: TGCGCCAGCAGCCAAGGCCCGGGAACGAGCGGCTACACCTTC; cdr3_aa: CASSQGPGTSGYTF
d_call: .; clone_size: .; cdr3_length: 12; j_call: TRBJ2-3; v_call: TRBV20-1; cdr3_nt: TGCAGTGTCCCGGACTACACAGATACGCAGTATTTT; cdr3_aa: CSVPDYTDTQYF
d_call: .; clone_size: .; cdr3_length: 13; j_call: TRBJ1-1; v_call: TRBV12-3/TRBV12-4; cdr3_nt: TGTGCCAGCGCAAGACAGGAGAACACTGAAGCTTTCTTT; cdr3_aa: CASARQENTEAFF
d_call: TRBD1; clone_size: few; cdr3_length: 14; j_call: TRBJ1-1; v_call: TRBV10-3; cdr3_nt: TGTGCCATCAGTGGGGACAGGGGTAACACTGAAGCTTTCTTT; cdr3_aa: CAISGDRGNTEAFF
d_call: .; clone_size: .; cdr3_length: 12; j_call: TRBJ1-5; v_call: TRBV20-1; cdr3_nt: TGCAGTGCTAGAGATAGGGGTCCGCCCCAGCATTTT; cdr3_aa: CSARDRGPPQHF
d_call: .; clone_size: .; cdr3_length: 17; j_call: TRBJ1-1; v_call: TRBV7-9; cdr3_nt: TGTGCCAGCAGCTTCATTGGGAGTCTGAGCCCGAACACTGAAGCTTTCTTT; cdr3_aa: CASSFIGSLSPNTEAFF